The TCR beta chain described here comes from a study of blood T cells in healthy people across ages. Whole-study findings and limits: A roughly linear age-dependent decrease characterized TCR beta diversity per million T cells. Diversity figures derived from one million T cells were judged to underestimate the true value.

Germline V gene sequence: CDR1 MNHNY, CDR2 SVGAGI (reference sequence). There are 13 residues in the CDR3. V was cut by 5 bases and J by 8 bases, with 12 bases left in between. Combining a sample-barcoded 5' primer with a J-beta primer mix, a second PCR ran for about 6 to 12 cycles. Carrying 12 random nucleotides, a template-switch adaptor labeled each individual cDNA molecule. TCRdb redid the calling of the 5' RACE reads with MiXCR, one entry per CDR3 protein. There are roughly 2 million distinct CDR3 sequences in the sample; roughly 50% occur only once, and over 2% lies in the top ten. For this clonotype: What it binds is unknown.

Sample: blood. The sequence derives from a woman aged 40-49 years in good health. The V and J genes are TRBV6-6 and TRBJ1-4, with D maybe TRBD1 (5 bases). The CDR3, as DNA: TGTGCCAGCAGTGACCTTCAGGGCGAAAAACTGTTTTTT. Translated, it gives CASSDLQGEKLFF.